This passage covers 10 T cell receptor beta chains from one sample sequenced in a study of cytomegalovirus exposure and HLA in healthy donors (dated by TCRdb to about 2017). Receptor amplification or capture employed the immunoSEQ multiplex PCR assay. For the multiplex PCR, a mixture combining 60 forward primers for TCR Vbeta segments and 13 reverse primers for TCR Jbeta segments was used. In its TCRdb copy, this immuneACCESS table keeps in-frame sequences only and misses some clones. Where compared with another copy, unresolved V genes explain less than half of these, and the others have no known cause. This sample lists roughly 120,000 clones; around 77% were detected once. Of the sample, around 3.5% is held by the ten largest clones. The sample comprised PBMCs. Receptor source: a human donor in good health.

This chain's CDR3 is CASSIGQTQGQPQHF. The CDR3 nucleotides read TGTGCCAGTAGTATAGGACAGACGCAAGGTCAGCCCCAGCATTTT. This chain links TRBV19 with TRBJ1-5, with D possibly matching TRBD1 (5 bases). V lost 1 base to trimming and J lost 6 bases, with 13 bases between them. Germline V gives CDR1 LNHDA, CDR2 SQIVND (reference sequence). This CDR3 is 15 amino acids long.

A few counts support this clone. V gene TRBV29-1 combines with J gene TRBJ2-2, with 8 bases that match TRBD2. V trimming: 4 bases; J trimming: 6 bases; junction bases outside the gene matches: 10. The germline V gene encodes CDR1 SQVTM and CDR2 ANQGSEA. This CDR3 is 15 amino acids long. The chain's CDR3 is CSVVGLAGSPGELFF. CDR3 bases: TGCAGCGTTGTTGGCCTAGCGGGTTCCCCCGGGGAGCTGTTTTTT.

V gene TRBV28 combines with J gene TRBJ2-5, with 8 bases matching TRBD1. The CDR3 covers 17 residues. V was pared by 4 bases and J by 4 bases, with 14 bases of the junction left unmatched. The V gene's germline CDR1 is MDHEN and CDR2 SYDVKM. The CDR3, as DNA: TGTGCCAGCAGTTGGGGGCTCGGGGGACAGGAGGGAGAGACCCAGTACTTC. Its protein product is CASSWGLGGQEGETQYF.

CDR3 loop: CASQTGGSGNTIYF. In DNA, the CDR3 is TGTGCCAGTCAAACAGGGGGTTCTGGAAACACCATATATTTT. The chain links TRBV19 to TRBJ1-3, with 8 nucleotides matching TRBD1. V lost 8 bases to trimming and J lost 1 base; unmatched junction nucleotides: 4. Germline V gives CDR1 LNHDA, CDR2 SQIVND (reference sequence). The CDR3 loop spans 14 amino acids.

This clone appeared a few times. The chain employs TRBV19 and TRBJ2-3, with TRBD2 matching over 9 bases. Germline values: CDR1 LNHDA, CDR2 SQIVND (reference sequence). The CDR3 spans 15 residues. The V and J ends lost 6 bases and 4 bases, in that order; junction bases with no gene match: 8. The CDR3 here is CASRPGLAMADTQYF. The CDR3 DNA reads as TGTGCCAGTAGACCGGGACTAGCTATGGCAGATACGCAGTATTTT.

This chain joins TRBV5-5 and TRBJ2-7, with unresolved D. The V gene lost 4 bases and the J gene lost 0 bases, with 8 bases spanning the gap. The length of the CDR3 is 13 residues. CDR1 SGHKS and CDR2 YYEKEE come from the germline V gene (reference sequence). CDR3 protein: CASSQENSYEQYF. The CDR3, as DNA: TGTGCCAGCAGCCAAGAGAACTCCTACGAGCAGTACTTC.

This clone was seen just once. The V and J genes are TRBV28 and TRBJ2-1; D unresolved. Germline lookup yields CDR1 MDHEN and CDR2 SYDVKM. The V end lost 5 bases, the J end lost 4 bases, and 9 bases lay between the germline ends. This CDR3 is 13 amino acids long. The CDR3 spells CASSLAQYNEQFF. CDR3 DNA: TGTGCCAGCAGTCTGGCACAATACAATGAGCAGTTCTTC.

The chain joins TRBV6-6 to TRBJ1-5; 8 bases are a match to TRBD1. J lost 5 bases, V lost 6 bases, and 9 bases had no gene match. Germline V gene data show CDR1 as MNHNY and CDR2 as SVGAGI (reference sequence). This CDR3 comprises 15 residues. CDR3 loop: CASSQHRGNDQPQHF. The DNA for the CDR3 is TGTGCCAGCAGCCAACACAGGGGGAATGATCAGCCCCAGCATTTT.

The genes are TRBV5-1 and TRBJ2-1; D is ambiguous. The CDR3 covers 12 residues. The V end was cut by 4 bases, the J end by 8 bases, with 10 bases between. Germline V gene data show CDR1 as SGHRS and CDR2 as YFSETQ. The CDR3 loop is CASSPLNDEQFF. The DNA for the CDR3 is TGCGCCAGCAGCCCACTTAATGATGAGCAGTTCTTC.

CDR3 bases: TGTGCCAGCAGTTACCCCGGGGATACGCAGTATTTT. Translation gives CASSYPGDTQYF. The gene calls are TRBV6-5 and TRBJ2-3; D unclear. This CDR3 has 12 amino acids. Germline CDR1 and CDR2: MNHEY and SVGAGI. Trimming left V 2 bases short and J 6 bases short, with 6 bases between.